A single TCR beta chain is shown here with its context. The sample belongs to a study of shared clonotypes between healthy human individuals. Whole-study context: CD8 memory received one plate per donor, CD8 naive two, CD4 memory three and CD4 naive three.

V lost 7 bases and J lost 3, with 15 bases in between. The CDR3 runs to 14 residues. From germline, CDR1 is SNHLY and CDR2 FYNNEI. Clones were read by immunoSEQ multiplex PCR, and TCRdb kept only the in-frame ones, dropping some. The data show approximately 1.4 million clones, 98% seen once. The sequencing sample was made of naive CD4+ T cells sorted from blood. The subset here: CD45RA+ positively selected. This chain connects TRBV2 to TRBJ2-5; no definite D call. This TCR was sampled from a man aged 30-40 years in good health. The CDR3 reads CASIDSWTEETQYF. The DNA for the CDR3 is TGTGCCAGCATTGACTCGTGGACGGAAGAGACCCAGTACTTC.